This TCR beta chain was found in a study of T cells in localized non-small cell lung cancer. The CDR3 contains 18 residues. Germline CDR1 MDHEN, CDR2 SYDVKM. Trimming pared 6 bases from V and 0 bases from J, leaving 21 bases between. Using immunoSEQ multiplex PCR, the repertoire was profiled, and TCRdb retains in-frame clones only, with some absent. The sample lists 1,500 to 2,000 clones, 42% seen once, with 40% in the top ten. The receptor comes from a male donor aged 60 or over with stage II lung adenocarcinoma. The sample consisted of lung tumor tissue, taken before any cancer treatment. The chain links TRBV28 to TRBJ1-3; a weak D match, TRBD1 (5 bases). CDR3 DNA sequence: TGTGCCAGCAGCCTAGGGTCAGGGAGCCCCTTCTCTGGAAACACCATATATTTT. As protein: CASSLGSGSPFSGNTIYF.